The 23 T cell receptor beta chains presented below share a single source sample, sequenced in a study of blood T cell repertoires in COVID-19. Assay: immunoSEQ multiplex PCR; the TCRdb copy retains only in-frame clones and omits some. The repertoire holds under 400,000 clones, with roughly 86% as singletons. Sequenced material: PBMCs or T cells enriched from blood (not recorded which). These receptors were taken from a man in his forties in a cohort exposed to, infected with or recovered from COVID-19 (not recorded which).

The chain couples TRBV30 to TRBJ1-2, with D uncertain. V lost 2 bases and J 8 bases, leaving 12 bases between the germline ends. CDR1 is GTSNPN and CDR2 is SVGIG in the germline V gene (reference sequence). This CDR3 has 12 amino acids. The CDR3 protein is CAWSTPPGGYTF. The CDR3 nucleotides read TGTGCCTGGAGTACCCCCCCGGGAGGCTACACCTTC.

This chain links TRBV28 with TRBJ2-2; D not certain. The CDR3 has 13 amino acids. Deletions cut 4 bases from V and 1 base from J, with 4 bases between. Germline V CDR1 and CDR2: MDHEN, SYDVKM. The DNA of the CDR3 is TGTGCCAGCAGTTACGGGAACACCGGGGAGCTGTTTTTT. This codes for CASSYGNTGELFF.

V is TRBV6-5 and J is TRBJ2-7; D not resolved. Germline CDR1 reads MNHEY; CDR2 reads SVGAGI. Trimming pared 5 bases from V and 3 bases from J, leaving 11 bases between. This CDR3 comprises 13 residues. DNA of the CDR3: TGTGCCAGCAGTCAAAGCGCGCACTACGAGCAGTACTTC. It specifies CASSQSAHYEQYF.

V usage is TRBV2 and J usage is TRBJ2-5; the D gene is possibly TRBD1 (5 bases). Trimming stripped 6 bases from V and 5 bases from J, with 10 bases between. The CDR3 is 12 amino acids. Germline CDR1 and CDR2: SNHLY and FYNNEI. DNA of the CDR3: TGTGCCAGCAGAGACAGACCGGAGACCCAGTACTTC. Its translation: CASRDRPETQYF.

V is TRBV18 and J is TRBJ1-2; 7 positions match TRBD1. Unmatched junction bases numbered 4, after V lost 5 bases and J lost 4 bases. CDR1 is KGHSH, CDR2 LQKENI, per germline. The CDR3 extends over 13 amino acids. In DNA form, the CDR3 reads TGTGCCAGCTCAGCGGACAGGAGCTATGGCTACACCTTC. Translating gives CASSADRSYGYTF.

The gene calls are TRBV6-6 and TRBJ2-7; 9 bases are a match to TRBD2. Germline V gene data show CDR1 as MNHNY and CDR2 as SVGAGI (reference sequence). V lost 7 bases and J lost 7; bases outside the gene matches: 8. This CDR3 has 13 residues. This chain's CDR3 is CASTLAGVDEQYF. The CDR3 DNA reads TGTGCCAGCACCTTAGCGGGAGTCGATGAGCAGTACTTC.

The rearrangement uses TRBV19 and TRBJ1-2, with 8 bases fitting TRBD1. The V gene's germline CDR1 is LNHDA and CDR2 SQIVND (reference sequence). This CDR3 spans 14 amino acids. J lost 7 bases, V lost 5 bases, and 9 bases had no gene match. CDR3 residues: CASSPTGQEAGYTF. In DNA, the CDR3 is TGTGCCAGTAGTCCGACGGGACAGGAGGCTGGCTACACCTTC.

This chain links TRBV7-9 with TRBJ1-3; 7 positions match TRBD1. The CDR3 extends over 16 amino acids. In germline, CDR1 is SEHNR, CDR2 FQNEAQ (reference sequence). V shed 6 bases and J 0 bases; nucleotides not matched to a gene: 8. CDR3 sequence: CASSQPGQSSGNTIYF. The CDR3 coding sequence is TGTGCCAGCAGTCAACCGGGACAGAGCTCTGGAAACACCATATATTTT. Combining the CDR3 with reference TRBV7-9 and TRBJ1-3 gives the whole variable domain DTGVSQNPRHKITKRGQNVTFRCDPISEHNRLYWYRQTLGQGPEFLTYFQNEAQLEKSRLLSDRFSAERPKGSFSTLEIQRTEQGDSAMYLCASSQPGQSSGNTIYFGEGSWLTVV.

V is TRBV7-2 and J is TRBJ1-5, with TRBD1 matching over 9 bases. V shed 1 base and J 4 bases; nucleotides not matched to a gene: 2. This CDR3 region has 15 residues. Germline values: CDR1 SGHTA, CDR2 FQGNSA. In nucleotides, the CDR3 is TGTGCCAGCAGCTTAGGAGGGACAGGGAATCAGCCCCAGCATTTT. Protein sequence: CASSLGGTGNQPQHF.

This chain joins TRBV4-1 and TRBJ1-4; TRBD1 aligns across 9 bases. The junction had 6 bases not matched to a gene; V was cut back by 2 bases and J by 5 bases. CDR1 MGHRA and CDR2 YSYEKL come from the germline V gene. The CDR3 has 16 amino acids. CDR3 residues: CASSQSTGTGNEKLFF. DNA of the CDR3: TGCGCCAGCAGCCAATCAACCGGGACAGGGAATGAAAAACTGTTTTTT.

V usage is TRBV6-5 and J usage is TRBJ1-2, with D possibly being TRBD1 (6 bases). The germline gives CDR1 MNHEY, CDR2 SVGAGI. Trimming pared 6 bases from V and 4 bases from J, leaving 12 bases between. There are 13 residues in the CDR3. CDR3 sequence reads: CASRGDTGYGYTF. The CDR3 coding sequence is TGTGCCAGCAGAGGGGACACGGGCTATGGCTACACCTTC.

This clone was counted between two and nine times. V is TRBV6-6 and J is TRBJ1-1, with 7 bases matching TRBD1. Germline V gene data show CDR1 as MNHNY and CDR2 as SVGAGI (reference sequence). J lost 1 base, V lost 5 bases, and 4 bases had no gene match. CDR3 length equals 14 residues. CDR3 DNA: TGTGCCAGCAGTCACCGGGACAGGAACACTGAAGCTTTCTTT. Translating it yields CASSHRDRNTEAFF.

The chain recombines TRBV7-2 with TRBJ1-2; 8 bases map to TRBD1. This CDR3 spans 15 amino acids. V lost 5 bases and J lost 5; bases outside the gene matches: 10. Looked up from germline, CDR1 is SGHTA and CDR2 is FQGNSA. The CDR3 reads CASSARTGIGYGYTF. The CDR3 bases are TGTGCCAGCAGCGCGAGGACAGGGATTGGGTATGGCTACACCTTC.

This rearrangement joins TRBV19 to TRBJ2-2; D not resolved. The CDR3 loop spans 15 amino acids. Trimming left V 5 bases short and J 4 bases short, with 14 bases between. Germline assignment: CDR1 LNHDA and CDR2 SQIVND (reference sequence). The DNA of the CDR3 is TGTGCCAGTAGTTCCGCTCCGAGGAGCACCGGGGAGCTGTTTTTT. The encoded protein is CASSSAPRSTGELFF.

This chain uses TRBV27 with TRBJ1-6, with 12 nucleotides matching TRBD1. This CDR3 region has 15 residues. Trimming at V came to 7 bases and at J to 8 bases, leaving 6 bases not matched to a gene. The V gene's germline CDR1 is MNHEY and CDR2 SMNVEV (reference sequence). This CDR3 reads CASNRDRGRDSPLHF. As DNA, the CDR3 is TGTGCCAGCAACCGGGACAGGGGGCGTGATTCACCCCTCCACTTT.

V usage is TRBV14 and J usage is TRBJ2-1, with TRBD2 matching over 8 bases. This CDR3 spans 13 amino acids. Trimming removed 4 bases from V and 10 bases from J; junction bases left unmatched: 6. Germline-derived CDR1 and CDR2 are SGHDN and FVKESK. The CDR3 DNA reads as TGTGCCAGCAGCCCCAGAGCGGGAGCCGAGCAGTTCTTC. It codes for CASSPRAGAEQFF.

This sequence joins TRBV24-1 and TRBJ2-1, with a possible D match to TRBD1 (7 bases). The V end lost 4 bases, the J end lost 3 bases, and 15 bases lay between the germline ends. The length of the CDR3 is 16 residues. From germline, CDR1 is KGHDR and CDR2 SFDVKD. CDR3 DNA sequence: TGTGCCACCAGTGAAGCAGGGGGGATTAGCTACAATGAGCAGTTCTTC. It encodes CATSEAGGISYNEQFF.

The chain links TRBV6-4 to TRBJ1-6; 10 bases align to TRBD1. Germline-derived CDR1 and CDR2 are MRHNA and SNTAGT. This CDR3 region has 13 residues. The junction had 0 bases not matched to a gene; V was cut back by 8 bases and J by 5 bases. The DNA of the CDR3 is TGTGCCAGCGGACAGGGGGATAATTCACCCCTCCACTTT. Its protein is CASGQGDNSPLHF.

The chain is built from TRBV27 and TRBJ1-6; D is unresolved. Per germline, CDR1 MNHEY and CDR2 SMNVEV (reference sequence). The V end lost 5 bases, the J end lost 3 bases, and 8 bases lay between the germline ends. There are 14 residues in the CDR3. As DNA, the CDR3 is TGTGCCAGCAGTGAGGGCTACTATAATTCACCCCTCCACTTT. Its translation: CASSEGYYNSPLHF.

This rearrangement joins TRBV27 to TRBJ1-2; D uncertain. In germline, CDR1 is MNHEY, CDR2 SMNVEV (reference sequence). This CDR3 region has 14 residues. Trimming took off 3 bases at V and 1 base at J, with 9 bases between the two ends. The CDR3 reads CASSFSGLNYGYTF. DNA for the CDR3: TGTGCCAGCAGTTTCAGTGGCCTTAACTATGGCTACACCTTC.

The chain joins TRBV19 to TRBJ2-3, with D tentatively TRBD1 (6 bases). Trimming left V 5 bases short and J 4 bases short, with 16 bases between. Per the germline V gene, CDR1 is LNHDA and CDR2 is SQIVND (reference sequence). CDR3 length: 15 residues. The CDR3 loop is CASSDWTEISDTQYF. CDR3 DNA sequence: TGTGCCAGTAGTGATTGGACAGAAATTTCAGATACGCAGTATTTT.

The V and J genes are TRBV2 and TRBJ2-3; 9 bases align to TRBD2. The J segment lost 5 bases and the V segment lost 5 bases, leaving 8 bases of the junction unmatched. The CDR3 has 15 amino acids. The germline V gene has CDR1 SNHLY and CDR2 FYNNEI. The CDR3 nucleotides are TGTGCCAGCAGTCCACAAGCGGGAGGTGGAGATACGCAGTATTTT. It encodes CASSPQAGGGDTQYF.

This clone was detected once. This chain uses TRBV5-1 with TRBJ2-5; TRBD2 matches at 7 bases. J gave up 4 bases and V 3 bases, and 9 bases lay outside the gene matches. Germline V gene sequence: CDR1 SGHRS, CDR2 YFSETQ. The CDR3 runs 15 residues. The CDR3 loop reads CASSSSGETRETQYF. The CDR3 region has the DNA TGCGCCAGCAGCTCGAGCGGGGAGACCCGAGAGACCCAGTACTTC.